What follows is one T cell receptor beta chain and its context. After extraction with the RNeasy kit, roughly 0.5 to 1 ug of the RNA was reverse transcribed using random hexamers. An immunoSEQ multiplex PCR amplified TCR beta CDR3 over 54 Vbeta and 13 Jbeta. Using its own MiXCR run on the immunoSEQ multiplex PCR reads, TCRdb lists one record per CDR3 protein. The sample records about 140,000 distinct CDR3 sequences, 85% to 95% being singletons. With 2 bases removed from V and 2 bases from J, the gap between germline ends came to 16 bases. There are 15 residues in the CDR3. CDR1 and CDR2 from the germline V gene are DFQATT and SNEGSKA (reference sequence). CD8+ and CD4+ T cells circulating in blood were sequenced for TCR beta. The data were taken from a study of CD8 T cells in Susac syndrome.

Sequencing input: CD4+ T cells from PBMCs. V and J are TRBV20-1 and TRBJ2-7; D is perhaps TRBD2 (7 bases). The sequence came from a human donor with multiple sclerosis. The CDR3 sequence: CSARSGGGLAYEQYF. DNA for the CDR3: TGCAGTGCTAGATCGGGGGGCGGACTGGCCTACGAGCAGTACTTC.